The rows below give T cell receptor beta chains drawn from one sample of a study of blood T cell repertoires in COVID-19. The data were produced by immunoSEQ multiplex PCR, yet TCRdb's version contains in-frame clones alone and is incomplete. The sample holds about 130,000 clones; 85% to 90% are singletons and the top ten take about 2.5%. Sequencing was carried out using peripheral blood. All receptors derive from a man aged 50 to 59 with active COVID-19. Each CDR3 is given without its conserved first and last residue.

V gene: TRBV9
CDR3 protein: ASSVAANPGAGGLREQY

V gene: TRBV29-1
CDR3 protein: SVEGLAANEQF

V gene: TRBV5-1
CDR3 protein: ASSLGGTSGVDTQY

V gene: TRBV9
CDR3 protein: ASSVDWGAGNTIY

V gene: TRBV5-1
CDR3 protein: ASSLKGTGDNEQF

V gene: TRBV11-2
CDR3 protein: ASRFSGGASETQY

V gene: TRBV14
CDR3 protein: ASSQDGYLAGGYVNEQF

V gene: TRBV29-1
CDR3 protein: SVVSGGISAEAF

V gene: TRBV6-5
CDR3 protein: ATQQGFHSNQPQH

V gene: TRBV3-1/TRBV3-2
CDR3 protein: ASSPGNTGELF

V gene: TRBV27
CDR3 protein: ASRRKGQGAILYGYT

V gene: TRBV7-9
CDR3 protein: ASGDTQGENSPLH

V gene: TRBV7-8
CDR3 protein: ASSLGQNYGYT

V gene: TRBV6-4
CDR3 protein: ACSGGRDEKLF

V gene: TRBV5-1
CDR3 protein: ASSSITGGSGEQY

V gene: TRBV6-6
CDR3 protein: ASSYSSKHEQF

V gene: TRBV4-1
CDR3 protein: ASRQAGVVQSGNTIY

V gene: TRBV25-1
CDR3 protein: ASSERGNYGYT

V gene: TRBV6-2/TRBV6-3
CDR3 protein: ASSYLRQGYGYT

V gene: TRBV5-4
CDR3 protein: ASSLFGGGAFYEQY

V gene: TRBV12-3/TRBV12-4
CDR3 protein: ASSTRDRGEQY

V gene: TRBV5-1
CDR3 protein: ASIPSPGGTDTQY

V gene: TRBV5-5
CDR3 protein: ASKQGNEQF

V gene: TRBV6-4
CDR3 protein: ASSDSSPPGRANQQF

V gene: TRBV5-1
CDR3 protein: ASSLPGGETNEKLF